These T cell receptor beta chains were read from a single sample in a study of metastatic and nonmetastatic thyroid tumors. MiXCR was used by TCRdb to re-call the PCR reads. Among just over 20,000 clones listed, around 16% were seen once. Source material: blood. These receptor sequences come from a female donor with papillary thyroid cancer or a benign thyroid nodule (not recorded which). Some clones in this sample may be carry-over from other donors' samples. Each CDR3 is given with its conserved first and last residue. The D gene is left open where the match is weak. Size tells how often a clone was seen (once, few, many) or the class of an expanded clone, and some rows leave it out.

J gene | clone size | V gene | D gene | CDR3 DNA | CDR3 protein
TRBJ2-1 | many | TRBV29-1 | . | TGCAGCTGGGGGCTGACTACGAGTCGTGAGCAGTTCTTC | CSWGLTTSREQFF
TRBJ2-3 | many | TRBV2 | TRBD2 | TGTGCCAGCAGTGGGGCGGGGGTTTTTTCAGATACGCAGTATTTT | CASSGAGVFSDTQYF
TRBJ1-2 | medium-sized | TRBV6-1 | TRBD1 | TGTGCCAGCAGTGAATTCTTTGCCGGACAGGTCAATGGCTACACCTTC | CASSEFFAGQVNGYTF
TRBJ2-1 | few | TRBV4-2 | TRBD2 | TGTGCCAGCAGCCAAGGGACTAGCGGGATGGTAGATGAGCAGTTCTTC | CASSQGTSGMVDEQFF
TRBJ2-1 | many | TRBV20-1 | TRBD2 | TGCAGTGCTAACGCCCTCCTTAGCGGGAGAACAAATGAGCAGTTCTTC | CSANALLSGRTNEQFF
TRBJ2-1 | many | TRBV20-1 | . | TGCAGTGCTAGAGGTGGGAATGAGCAGTTCTTC | CSARGGNEQFF
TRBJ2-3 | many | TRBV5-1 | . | TGCGCCAGCAGCTTGGATCGAGTAGGGGGTACGCAGTATTTT | CASSLDRVGGTQYF
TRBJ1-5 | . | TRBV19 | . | TGTGCCAGTATCCCGTCGGGGACAACAAATCAGCCCCAGCATTTT | CASIPSGTTNQPQHF
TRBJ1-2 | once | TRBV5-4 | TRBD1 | TGTGCCAACAGCTTCCCCGCGGACAGGGATTTTGGCTACACCTTC | CANSFPADRDFGYTF
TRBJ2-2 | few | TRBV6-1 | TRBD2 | TGTGCCAGCAGTGAAAGGCTAGCGGGGACCGGGGAGCTGTTTTTT | CASSERLAGTGELFF
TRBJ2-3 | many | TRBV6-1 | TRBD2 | TGTGCCAGCAGTGAGGTTGCGCGGGGGGGCAAAGATACGCAGTATTTT | CASSEVARGGKDTQYF
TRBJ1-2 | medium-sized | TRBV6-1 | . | TGTGCCAGCAGAGAAGGGCAAGGGTTTCGCTACTATGGCTACACCTTC | CASREGQGFRYYGYTF
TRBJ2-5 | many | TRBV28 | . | TGTGCCAGCAGTACGCCGGGTTCCTACCCCCTTCAAGAGACCCAGTACTTC | CASSTPGSYPLQETQYF
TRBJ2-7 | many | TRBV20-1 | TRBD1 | TGCAGTGCTGCCGGGACAGTCAACGCCTACGAGCAGTACTTC | CSAAGTVNAYEQYF
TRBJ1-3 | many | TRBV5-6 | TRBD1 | TGTGCCAGCAGCTTGGCCTGGGGGACAGCCTCTGGAAACACCATATATTTT | CASSLAWGTASGNTIYF
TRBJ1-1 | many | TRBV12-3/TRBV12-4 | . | TGTGCCAGCAGTCCCGTGGCTGAAGCTTTCTTT | CASSPVAEAFF
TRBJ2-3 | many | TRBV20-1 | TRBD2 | TGCAGTGCTGCCCCGGGACTAGCGATCGTGGTTACGCAGTATTTT | CSAAPGLAIVVTQYF
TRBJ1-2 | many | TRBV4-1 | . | TGCGCCAGCAGCCAAGAGGGGAGAAGCTATGGCTACACCTTC | CASSQEGRSYGYTF
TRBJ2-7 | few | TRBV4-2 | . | TGTGTCAGCAGCCAAGGGGTGACTAGTGCCTACGAGCAGTACTTC | CVSSQGVTSAYEQYF
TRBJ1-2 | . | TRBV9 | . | TGTGCCAGCAGCGCACAGGTAAATTATGGCTACACTTTC | CASSAQVNYGYTF
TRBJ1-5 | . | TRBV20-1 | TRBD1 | TGCAGTGCTAGCGGGGGCAGGGGGCGAAGTCAGCCCCAGCATTTT | CSASGGRGRSQPQHF
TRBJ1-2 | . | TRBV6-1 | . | TGTGCCAGCAGCGCCGGGTCGGTCTATGGCTACACCTTC | CASSAGSVYGYTF
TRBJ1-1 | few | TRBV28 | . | TGTGCCAGCAGTTTCGAGGTTTTCGGTGAAGCTTTCTTT | CASSFEVFGEAFF
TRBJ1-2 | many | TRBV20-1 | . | TGCAGTGCTAGAGATATAACCTCTAACTATGGCTACACCTTC | CSARDITSNYGYTF
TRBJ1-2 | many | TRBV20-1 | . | TGCAGTGCTAGAGATATAACCTCGAACTATGGCTACACCTTC | CSARDITSNYGYTF
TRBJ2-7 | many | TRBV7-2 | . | TGTGCCAGCAGCTTCTCCGACGTTGGTTACGAGCAGTACTTC | CASSFSDVGYEQYF
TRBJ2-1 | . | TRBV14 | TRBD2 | TGTGCCAGCAGCCCGGGACTAGCGGGACTAATCTACAATGAGCAGTTCTTC | CASSPGLAGLIYNEQFF
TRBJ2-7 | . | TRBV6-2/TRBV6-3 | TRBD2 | TGTGCCAGCAGCTTAGAGCGGGAGTACTACGAGCAGTACTTC | CASSLEREYYEQYF
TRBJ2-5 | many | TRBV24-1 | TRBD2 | TGTGCCACCAGGGCGAGCGGGGGCCTCCAAGAGACCCAGTACTTC | CATRASGGLQETQYF
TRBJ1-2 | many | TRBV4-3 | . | TGCGCCAGCAGCCAAGAAGTAAACCACTATGGCTACACCTTC | CASSQEVNHYGYTF
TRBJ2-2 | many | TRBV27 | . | TGTGCCAGCAGTTTACTTCACCGCACCGGGGAGCTGTTTTTT | CASSLLHRTGELFF
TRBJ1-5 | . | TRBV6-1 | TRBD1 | TGTGCCAGCAGTGGTCAGGGGGCTAATGAGCCCCAGCATTTT | CASSGQGANEPQHF
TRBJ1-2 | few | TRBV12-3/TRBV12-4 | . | TGTGCCAGCAGTTTTGGGCATGTAAGGGGCTACACCTTC | CASSFGHVRGYTF
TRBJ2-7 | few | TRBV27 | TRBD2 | TGTGCCAGCAGTCCGTCCGCGGGAGAGAGCTCCTACGAGCAGTACTTC | CASSPSAGESSYEQYF
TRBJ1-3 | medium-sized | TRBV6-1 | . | TGTGCCAGCACCCGGACCGACGGAGGAAACACCATATATTTT | CASTRTDGGNTIYF
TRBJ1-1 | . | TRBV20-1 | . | TGCAGTGCTATAGGTCCTCTAGGGAACACTGAAGCTTTCTTT | CSAIGPLGNTEAFF
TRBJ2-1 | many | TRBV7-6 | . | TGTGCCAGCAGCGCACAAGCCTACAATGAGCAGTTCTTC | CASSAQAYNEQFF
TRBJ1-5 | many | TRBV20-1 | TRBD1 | TGCAGTGCTAGAGAGGACAGGGGGAATCAGCCCCAGCATTTT | CSAREDRGNQPQHF
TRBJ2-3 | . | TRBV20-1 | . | TGCAGTGCCCCCCCGGTGAGCACAGATACGCAGTATTTT | CSAPPVSTDTQYF
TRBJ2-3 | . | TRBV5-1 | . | TGCGCCAGCAGCTTAAAGGGGGGGGATACGCAGTATTTT | CASSLKGGDTQYF
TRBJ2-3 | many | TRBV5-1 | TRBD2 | TGCGCCAGCAGCTCAAAAGTACTAGCGGGGGGAGTAGATACGCAGTATTTT | CASSSKVLAGGVDTQYF
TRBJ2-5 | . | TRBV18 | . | TGTGCCAGCTGTGATAGGGTAGAGACCCAGTACTTC | CASCDRVETQYF
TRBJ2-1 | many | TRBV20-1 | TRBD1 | TGCAGTGCTTCGACAGGGGCCATAAATGAGCAGTTCTTC | CSASTGAINEQFF
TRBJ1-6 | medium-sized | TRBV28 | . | TGTGCCAGCGGGGGCCTTGCACCCCTCCACTTT | CASGGLAPLHF
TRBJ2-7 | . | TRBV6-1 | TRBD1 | TGTGCCAGCAGCACCGGGACAGGCCCCTACGAGCAGTACTTC | CASSTGTGPYEQYF
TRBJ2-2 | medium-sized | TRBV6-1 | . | TGTGCCAGCAGCACACAGGTGGAGGAGCTGTTTTTT | CASSTQVEELFF
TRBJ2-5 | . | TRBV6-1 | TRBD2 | TGTGCCAGCAGTGACACTACGACTAGCGGGAACCAAGAGACCCAGTACTTC | CASSDTTTSGNQETQYF
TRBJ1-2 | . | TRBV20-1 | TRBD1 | TGCAGTGCTCCAGGACAGGCCCTCGGCTATGGCTACACCTTC | CSAPGQALGYGYTF
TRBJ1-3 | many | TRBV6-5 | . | TGTGCCAGCAGTTACAGCCGTCCCCCACGTCCCTCTGGAAACACCATATATTTT | CASSYSRPPRPSGNTIYF
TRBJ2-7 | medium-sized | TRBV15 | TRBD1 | TGTGCCACCAGCAAGGACAGGTTCTCCTACGAGCAGTACTTC | CATSKDRFSYEQYF
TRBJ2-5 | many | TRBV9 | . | TGTGCCAGCAGCGTAGGTTCAGGGGCAGAGACCCAGTACTTC | CASSVGSGAETQYF
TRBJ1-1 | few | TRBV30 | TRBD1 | TGTGCCTGGAGAGGGACAGGGGGCGCGAGGACTGAAGCTTTCTTT | CAWRGTGGARTEAFF
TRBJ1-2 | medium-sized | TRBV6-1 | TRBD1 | TGTGCCAGCAGTCGACAGGGTCGGAATGGCTACACCTTC | CASSRQGRNGYTF
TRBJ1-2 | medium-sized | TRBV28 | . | TGTGCCAGTAGAACAGGGACGAACGATTACTACACCTTC | CASRTGTNDYYTF
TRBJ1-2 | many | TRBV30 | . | TGTGCCTGGAGTGTACCCCGGAGGGGCTCTGGCTACACCTTC | CAWSVPRRGSGYTF
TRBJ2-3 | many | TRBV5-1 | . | TGCGCCAGCAGCCCCCGTGTGGGGGATACGCAGTATTTT | CASSPRVGDTQYF
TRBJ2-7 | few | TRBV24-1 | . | TGTGCCTGGGCCCGGGACTCTAGATCCTACGAGCAGTACTTC | CAWARDSRSYEQYF
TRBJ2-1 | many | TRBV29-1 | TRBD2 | TGCAGCGTTGAACTAGCGGAGGTGTACAATGAGCAGTTCTTC | CSVELAEVYNEQFF
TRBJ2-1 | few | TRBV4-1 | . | TGCGCCAGCAGCCAAGAACCGGGACCCGGAGAATACAATGAGCAGTTCTTC | CASSQEPGPGEYNEQFF